This T cell receptor (beta chain) was retrieved from a study of T cell clonotyping in hematopoietic cell transplantation. Findings and limits, study-wide: Graft donor and pretransplant recipient Inverse Simpson Index values predicted broader posttransplant TCR diversity. Few recipient clonotypes overlapped donors; over 95% were de novo at given depth. CD4 and CD8 repertoire contributions could not be separated without sorting. Pathologically expanded recipient clonotypes increased progressively from day 30 to day 180 as diversity fell.

For this clone: What it recognizes is unknown.

Trimming removed 3 bases at V and 4 bases at J, with 13 bases between. CDR3 size: 14 residues. The germline V gene encodes CDR1 ENHRY and CDR2 SYGVKD. TCRdb's table, derived via immunoSEQ multiplex PCR, lists solely in-frame clones and lacks some. This table has about 15,000 clones, roughly 70% appearing once. Sequenced sample: peripheral blood mononuclear cells. The TCR was taken from a woman aged 60 to 75 in good health. Some clones in this sample may be carry-over from other donors' samples. The chain recombines TRBV10-3 with TRBJ2-7, with TRBD2 as a possible D gene (6 bases). This chain's CDR3 is CAISEPGEVYEQYF. In DNA, the CDR3 is TGTGCCATCAGTGAACCGGGAGAGGTTTACGAGCAGTACTTC.